These 29 T cell receptor beta chains came from one sample sequenced in a study of blood T cell repertoires in COVID-19. Assay used: immunoSEQ multiplex PCR; TCRdb lists only in-frame clones, some missing. The sample records about 75,000 clones, 75% to 90% being singletons. Sequencing used peripheral blood. The origin of the receptors is a human donor in a cohort sampled during active COVID-19.

This clone appeared a single time. The V call is TRBV5-1, the J call TRBJ2-7; 7 bases align to TRBD1. Germline trimming cut 5 bases from V and 2 bases from J; bases unmatched to any gene: 1. This CDR3 is 12 amino acids long. The V gene's germline CDR1 is SGHRS and CDR2 YFSETQ. The CDR3 coding sequence is TGCGCCAGCAGAGGACAGGCCTACGAGCAGTACTTC. Translated, it gives CASRGQAYEQYF.

The V call is TRBV9, the J call TRBJ1-6; 9 bases fit TRBD1. V shed 0 bases and J 7 bases; nucleotides not matched to a gene: 5. The CDR3 has 16 amino acids. CDR1 is SGDLS, CDR2 YYNGEE, per germline. CDR3 residues: CASSVDGTGWNSPLHF. CDR3 coding DNA: TGTGCCAGCAGCGTAGACGGGACAGGGTGGAATTCACCCCTCCACTTT.

The chain employs TRBV24-1 and TRBJ2-7; 9 positions agree with TRBD1. The CDR3 consists of 13 residues. Germline V gene lookup returns CDR1 KGHDR and CDR2 SFDVKD. The J segment lost 5 bases and the V segment lost 10 bases, leaving 8 bases of the junction unmatched. The CDR3 DNA reads as TGTGCCACGATGGGACAGGGAAGCGACGAGCAGTACTTC. This gives the protein CATMGQGSDEQYF.

This chain joins TRBV7-2 and TRBJ1-4; 7 bases fit TRBD1. The CDR3 runs to 16 residues. Germline CDR1 is SGHTA and CDR2 is FQGNSA. Trimming took 5 bases from V and 7 from J; bases not matched to a gene: 13. The CDR3 nucleotides read TGTGCCAGCAGCGCTGATCGGACAGGTTCAAGTGAAAAACTGTTTTTT. It encodes CASSADRTGSSEKLFF.

V usage is TRBV6-1 and J usage is TRBJ2-2, with 11 bases matching TRBD1. Trimming removed 2 bases from V and 6 bases from J; junction bases left unmatched: 8. From germline, CDR1 is MNHNS and CDR2 SASEGT. The CDR3 consists of 17 residues. CDR3 in amino acids: CASSEWGQGEIPGELFF. For the CDR3, the DNA is TGTGCCAGCAGTGAATGGGGACAGGGGGAGATTCCCGGGGAGCTGTTTTTT.

This clone was observed once. The J gene is TRBJ1-6, the V gene TRBV11-2; D is unclear. Trimming took 1 base from V and 9 from J, leaving 10 bases between them. Germline lookup yields CDR1 SGHAT and CDR2 FQNNGV. The CDR3 has 14 residues. The CDR3, as DNA: TGTGCCAGCAGCTTAGCGACGGGTTTTTCACCCCTCCACTTT. Translated: CASSLATGFSPLHF.

The genes are TRBV27 and TRBJ2-3; the match to TRBD2 covers 8 bases. Losses at the gene ends were 3 bases for V and 2 bases for J; bases not matched to a gene: 7. The CDR3 consists of 16 residues. From germline, CDR1 is MNHEY and CDR2 SMNVEV (reference sequence). The CDR3 DNA follows: TGTGCCAGCAGTTTGAGTCGGGGGGGCTTCACAGATACGCAGTATTTT. It is translated as CASSLSRGGFTDTQYF.

This chain uses TRBV5-8 with TRBJ1-5; perhaps TRBD1 as D (5 bases). Trimming cost V 5 bases and J 3 bases, with 15 bases left between them. The germline CDR1 and CDR2 sequences are SGHTS and YDEGEE. This CDR3 has 15 residues. The CDR3 loop is CASRTREGFNQPQHF. The CDR3 DNA sequence: TGTGCCAGCAGGACCAGGGAGGGTTTCAATCAGCCCCAGCATTTT.

The chain is built from TRBV14 and TRBJ2-1, with 7 bases lining up with TRBD2. Trimming removed 4 bases from V and 3 bases from J; junction bases left unmatched: 6. This CDR3 spans 15 amino acids. CDR1 SGHDN and CDR2 FVKESK come from the germline V gene. CDR3 DNA sequence: TGTGCCAGCAGCCCCTGGGGGAGGGGCTACAATGAGCAGTTCTTC. Translating gives CASSPWGRGYNEQFF.

The V call is TRBV7-2, the J call TRBJ2-7, with D hard to call. CDR3 length: 13 amino acids. Germline CDR1 reads SGHTA; CDR2 reads FQGNSA. Deletions cut 2 bases from V and 2 bases from J, with 7 bases between. The CDR3 sequence is CASSLSDTYEQYF. The DNA for the CDR3 is TGTGCCAGCAGCTTATCCGACACCTACGAGCAGTACTTC.

The chain combines TRBV14 with TRBJ1-3, with 9 bases identical to TRBD1. The J segment lost 7 bases and the V segment lost 2 bases, leaving 3 bases of the junction unmatched. The germline CDR1 and CDR2 sequences are SGHDN and FVKESK. The CDR3 runs 14 residues. The CDR3 nucleotides read TGTGCCAGCAGCCAATACAGGGGGCTGAACACCATATATTTT. Translated, it gives CASSQYRGLNTIYF.

This rearrangement joins TRBV4-1 to TRBJ2-7; D uncertain. Looked up from germline, CDR1 is MGHRA and CDR2 is YSYEKL. CDR3 length: 15 residues. Trimming cost V 4 bases and J 2 bases, with 15 bases left between them. The CDR3 region has the DNA TGCGCCAGCAGCCTTGGGCTAAATTTTGCCTACGAGCAGTACTTC. Protein product: CASSLGLNFAYEQYF.

V and J are TRBV5-1 and TRBJ2-7, with TRBD1 as a possible D gene (6 bases). In germline, CDR1 is SGHRS, CDR2 YFSETQ. The CDR3 contains 12 residues. The ends were cut back, 3 bases at V and 6 bases at J, with 10 bases in the middle. The DNA of the CDR3 is TGCGCCAGCAGCTCGGTGGGGGCCGAGCAGTACTTC. Protein: CASSSVGAEQYF.

CDR3: CASSLGPGGKSPLHF. In DNA, the CDR3 is TGTGCCAGCAGCCTCGGCCCAGGGGGCAAGTCACCCCTCCACTTT. The rearrangement uses TRBV6-2 or TRBV6-3 and TRBJ1-6; 8 bases align to TRBD1. V lost 6 bases and J lost 10; bases outside the gene matches: 11. The CDR3 sequence is 15 residues long. The germline V gene has CDR1 MNHEY and CDR2 SVGEGT.

The V call is TRBV19, the J call TRBJ2-1, with TRBD2 as a possible D gene (5 bases). Germline CDR1 is LNHDA and CDR2 is SQIVND (reference sequence). The CDR3 extends over 13 amino acids. With 8 bases removed from V and 1 base from J, the gap between germline ends came to 9 bases. The DNA for the CDR3 is TGTGCCAGTTCTTGGGAGTCCTACAATGAGCAGTTCTTC. Its translation is CASSWESYNEQFF.

The chain carries TRBV7-9 and TRBJ2-4; 7 positions agree with TRBD2. CDR1 SEHNR and CDR2 FQNEAQ come from the germline V gene (reference sequence). V gave up 7 bases and J gave up 7 bases; unmatched junction bases: 4. This CDR3 has 12 amino acids. The CDR3 coding sequence is TGTGCCAGCACCCACGGGGGGAACATTCAGTACTTC. It yields the protein CASTHGGNIQYF. Looking up the rest from reference TRBV7-9 and TRBJ2-4 gives the full variable domain: DTGVSQNPRHKITKRGQNVTFRCDPISEHNRLYWYRQTLGQGPEFLTYFQNEAQLEKSRLLSDRFSAERPKGSFSTLEIQRTEQGDSAMYLCASTHGGNIQYFGAGTRLSVL.

The chain links TRBV29-1 to TRBJ2-4; tentatively, D is TRBD2 (7 bases). Trimming took 7 bases from V and 6 from J, leaving 25 bases between them. CDR3 length: 16 residues. CDR1 and CDR2 from the germline V gene are SQVTM and ANQGSEA. This CDR3 is CSARGGRGGRGNIQYF. The CDR3 nucleotides read TGCAGCGCCAGGGGTGGGAGGGGAGGTCGGGGAAACATTCAGTACTTC.

The chain has TRBV6-2 or TRBV6-3 and TRBJ2-3, with D possibly matching TRBD2 (6 bases). The CDR3 covers 14 residues. Germline V gene data show CDR1 as MNHEY and CDR2 as SVGEGT. Between the trimmed V and J ends, which lost 6 bases and 0 bases, there was a span of 10 bases. The CDR3 loop reads CASSRRASTDTQYF. In DNA, the CDR3 is TGTGCCAGCAGCAGGAGGGCTAGCACAGATACGCAGTATTTT.

The chain combines TRBV4-3 with TRBJ2-3; no definite D call. The CDR3 has 15 residues. Deletions cut 1 base from V and 5 bases from J, with 13 bases between. Germline lookup yields CDR1 LGHNA and CDR2 YSLEER. The DNA for the CDR3 is TGCGCCAGCAGCCAAGCCGCATTTTTGAGAGATACGCAGTATTTT. This codes for CASSQAAFLRDTQYF.

About this clone: The sample has other DNA sequences that encode this CDR3 too. The chain joins TRBV28 to TRBJ2-5, with a tentative D call TRBD2 (6 bases). This CDR3 has 13 amino acids. The V gene's germline CDR1 is MDHEN and CDR2 SYDVKM. V was cut by 3 bases and J by 4 bases, with 9 bases left in between. The CDR3 reads CASSFRGRETQYF. DNA for the CDR3: TGTGCCAGCAGTTTTCGGGGGAGAGAGACCCAGTACTTC.

The CDR3 nucleotides read TGTGCCAGTAGTATACAGTCGGGGGACCCCTACGAGCAGTACTTC. This codes for CASSIQSGDPYEQYF. The chain joins TRBV19 to TRBJ2-7, with a tentative D call TRBD2 (6 bases). Trimming removed 2 bases from V and 2 bases from J, with 13 bases in between. Germline CDR1 is LNHDA and CDR2 is SQIVND (reference sequence). The CDR3 runs to 15 residues. The whole variable domain, remainder taken from reference TRBV19 and TRBJ2-7, is DGGITQSPKYLFRKEGQNVTLSCEQNLNHDAMYWYRQDPGQGLRLIYYSQIVNDFQKGDIAEGYSVSREKKESFPLTVTSAQKNPTAFYLCASSIQSGDPYEQYFGPGTRLTVT.

The genes are TRBV5-8 and TRBJ2-2, with D unresolved. Germline V gene lookup returns CDR1 SGHTS and CDR2 YDEGEE. V shed 0 bases and J shed 2 bases, with 8 bases lying between them. The CDR3 has 15 residues. CDR3 in amino acids: CASSLVQENTGELFF. CDR3 nucleotides: TGTGCCAGCAGCTTGGTCCAGGAAAACACCGGGGAGCTGTTTTTT.

The chain combines TRBV24-1 with TRBJ2-2; 9 bases are shared with TRBD2. Trimming cost V 3 bases and J 2 bases; bases outside gene matches: 9. This CDR3 contains 18 residues. Looked up from germline, CDR1 is KGHDR and CDR2 is SFDVKD. The CDR3 protein is CATSDGLKAGGNTGELFF. The CDR3 bases are TGTGCCACCAGTGATGGACTGAAAGCGGGGGGAAACACCGGGGAGCTGTTTTTT.

The rearrangement links TRBV4-1 to TRBJ2-7; 7 bases are shared with TRBD1. Germline-derived CDR1 and CDR2 are MGHRA and YSYEKL. This CDR3 region has 14 residues. J lost 1 base, V lost 3 bases, and 3 bases had no gene match. In DNA, the CDR3 is TGCGCCAGCAGCCATCCGGGACAGTCCTACGAGCAGTACTTC. Translated: CASSHPGQSYEQYF.

V is TRBV11-1 and J is TRBJ2-5; possible D gene TRBD1, 5 bases. CDR3 length: 14 amino acids. V gave up 4 bases and J gave up 4 bases, with 13 bases separating them. Germline V gene sequence: CDR1 SGHAT, CDR2 FQDESV (reference sequence). The CDR3 region has the DNA TGTGCCAGCAGCTGGCCAGGGATAATAGAGACCCAGTACTTC. This gives the protein CASSWPGIIETQYF.

This chain connects TRBV6-6 to TRBJ1-4; the D is unclear. CDR3 size: 15 residues. CDR1 and CDR2 (germline): MNHNY, SVGAGI (reference sequence). V was cut by 6 bases and J by 0 bases, with 11 bases left in between. The CDR3 nucleotides are TGTGCCAGCAGCATATCACGAGCAACTAATGAAAAACTGTTTTTT. Translated, it gives CASSISRATNEKLFF.

This chain's CDR3 is CASSQLLAGEATDTQYF. As DNA, the CDR3 is TGCGCCAGCAGCCAACTCCTAGCGGGAGAGGCCACAGATACGCAGTATTTT. The chain is built from TRBV4-3 and TRBJ2-3; 10 nucleotides agree with TRBD2. CDR3 size: 17 residues. CDR1 LGHNA and CDR2 YSLEER come from the germline V gene. Losses at the gene ends were 2 bases for V and 2 bases for J; bases not matched to a gene: 7.

The table lists this clone with a count of one. The chain carries TRBV3-1 (or the pseudogene TRBV3-2) and TRBJ2-7, with D perhaps TRBD2 (5 bases). Germline CDR1 LGHDT, CDR2 YNNKEL (reference sequence). The CDR3 contains 16 residues. V lost 2 bases to trimming and J lost 3 bases, with 17 bases between them. CDR3 amino acids: CASSQPNHLANYEQYF. CDR3 nucleotide sequence: TGTGCCAGCAGCCAACCCAATCATCTAGCCAACTACGAGCAGTACTTC.

This chain connects TRBV13 to TRBJ2-1; TRBD2 agrees at 8 bases. Germline V gene sequence: CDR1 PRHDT, CDR2 FYEKMQ (reference sequence). The CDR3 covers 14 residues. The V gene end was trimmed by 6 bases and the J gene end by 9 bases; junction bases not matched to a gene: 10. In nucleotides, the CDR3 is TGTGCCAGCAGGGCAAGGGGCGGGAGGAGTGAGCAGTTCTTC. Protein: CASRARGGRSEQFF.